The sequence of this T cell receptor beta chain was determined in a study of blood T cell repertoires in COVID-19. The repertoire was sequenced with immunoSEQ multiplex PCR; TCRdb's copy has only in-frame clones and lacks some. The data contain around 160,000 clones, about 88% of them seen just once; the ten biggest clones take up over 15%. Trimming took off 0 bases at V and 15 bases at J, with 30 bases between the two ends. CDR1 and CDR2 from the germline V gene are MGHRA and YSYEKL. CDR3 length: 18 amino acids. V and J are TRBV4-1 and TRBJ2-1; D perhaps matches TRBD1 (6 bases). The sample comprised peripheral blood. The source of this sequence is a man in his sixties with active or convalescent COVID-19. Here the CDR3 DNA reads TGCGCCAGCAGCCAAGATCCCAGGGGATATATCACAACAGGCCAGTGGTTCTTC. The encoded protein is CASSQDPRGYITTGQWFF.